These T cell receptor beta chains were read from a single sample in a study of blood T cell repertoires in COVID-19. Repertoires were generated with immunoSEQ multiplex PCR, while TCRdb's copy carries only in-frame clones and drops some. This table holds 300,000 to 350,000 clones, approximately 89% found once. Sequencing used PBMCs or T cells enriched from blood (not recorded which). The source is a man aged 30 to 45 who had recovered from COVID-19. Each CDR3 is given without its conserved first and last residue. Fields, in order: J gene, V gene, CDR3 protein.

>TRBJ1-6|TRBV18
ATRQGAVGSPLH
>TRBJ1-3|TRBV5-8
ASSLGGGSGNTIY
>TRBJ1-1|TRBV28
ASSLSRENTEAF
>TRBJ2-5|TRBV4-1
ASSQDTSGGETQY
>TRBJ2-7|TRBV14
ASSQEIGTGGFHEQY
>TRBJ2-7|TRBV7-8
ASSNGTGAYEQY
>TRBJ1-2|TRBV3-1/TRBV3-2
ASSQGQDYGYT
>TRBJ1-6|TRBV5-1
ASRTEGNSPLH
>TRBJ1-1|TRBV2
ASRPNRNTEAF
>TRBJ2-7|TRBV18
ASQPDRLSYEQY
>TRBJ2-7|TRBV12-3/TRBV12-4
ASSLGYEQY
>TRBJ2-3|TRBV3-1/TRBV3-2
ASSPGLAEDTQY
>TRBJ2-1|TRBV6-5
ASSSGGDYNEQF
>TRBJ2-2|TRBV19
ASKAGNYFTGELF
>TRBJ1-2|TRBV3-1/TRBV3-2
ASSQEGTGGYGYT
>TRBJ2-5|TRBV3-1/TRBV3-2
ASSHRTGQETQY
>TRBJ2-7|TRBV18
ASSPSRDRNYEQY
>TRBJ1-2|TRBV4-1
ASSQVQGSAYGYT
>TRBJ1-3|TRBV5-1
ASSLGQKGNTIY
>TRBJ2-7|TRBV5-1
ASSRQGPEQY
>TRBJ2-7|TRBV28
ASSFKGDSYEQY
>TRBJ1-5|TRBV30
AWSTTSNQPQH
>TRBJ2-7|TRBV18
ATAQGAQTYEQY
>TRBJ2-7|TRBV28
ASSFPGGYEQY
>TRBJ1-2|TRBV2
ASSEAGGHRAGYT
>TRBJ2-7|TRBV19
ASSIWVQDRGFYEQY
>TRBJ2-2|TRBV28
ATSSGGARDGKLF
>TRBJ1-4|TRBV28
ASRFGQTNEKLF